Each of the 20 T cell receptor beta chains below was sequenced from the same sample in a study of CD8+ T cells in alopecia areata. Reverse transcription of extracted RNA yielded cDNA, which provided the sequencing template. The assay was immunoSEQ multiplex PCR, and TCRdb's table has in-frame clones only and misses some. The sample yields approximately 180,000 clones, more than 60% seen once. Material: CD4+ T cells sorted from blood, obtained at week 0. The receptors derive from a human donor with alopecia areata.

The CDR3 DNA follows: TGTGCCACCAGCAGGGGGGCCGTCTCCTACGAGCAGTACTTC. Translation gives CATSRGAVSYEQYF. This chain uses TRBV15 with TRBJ2-7; possibly TRBD1 for D (6 bases). The length of the CDR3 is 14 residues. Per the germline V gene, CDR1 is LNHNV and CDR2 is YYDKDF (reference sequence). V was clipped by 3 bases and J by 0 bases, with 9 bases between them.

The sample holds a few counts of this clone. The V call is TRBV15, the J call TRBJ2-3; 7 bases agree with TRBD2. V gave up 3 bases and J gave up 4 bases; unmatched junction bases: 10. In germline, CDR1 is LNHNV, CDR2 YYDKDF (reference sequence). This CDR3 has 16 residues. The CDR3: CATSSWGGIGSDTQYF. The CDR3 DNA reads TGTGCCACCAGCAGTTGGGGGGGGATAGGGTCAGATACGCAGTATTTT.

The DNA of the CDR3 is TGCGCCAGCAGCCGCGCTCAGGGGGCGAATGATGGCTACACCTTC. Translating it yields CASSRAQGANDGYTF. This rearrangement joins TRBV4-3 to TRBJ1-2; TRBD1 matches 8 bases. This CDR3 has 15 amino acids. Trimming cost V 4 bases and J 6 bases; bases outside gene matches: 10. The germline gives CDR1 LGHNA, CDR2 YSLEER.

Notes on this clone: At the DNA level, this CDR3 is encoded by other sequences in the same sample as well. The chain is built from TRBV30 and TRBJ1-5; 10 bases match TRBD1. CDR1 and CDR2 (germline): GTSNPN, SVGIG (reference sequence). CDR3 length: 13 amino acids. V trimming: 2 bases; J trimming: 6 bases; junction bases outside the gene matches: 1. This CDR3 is CAWSRDRGQPQHF. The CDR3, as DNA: TGTGCCTGGAGTCGGGACAGGGGTCAGCCCCAGCATTTT.

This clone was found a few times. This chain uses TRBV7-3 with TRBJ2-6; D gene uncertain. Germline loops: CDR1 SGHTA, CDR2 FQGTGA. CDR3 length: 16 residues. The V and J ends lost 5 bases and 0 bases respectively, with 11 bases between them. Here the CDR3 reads CASSTGLGSGANVLTF. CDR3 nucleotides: TGTGCCAGCAGCACCGGCCTGGGCTCTGGGGCCAACGTCCTGACTTTC. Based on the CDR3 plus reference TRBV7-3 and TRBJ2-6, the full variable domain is GAGVSQTPSNKVTEKGKYVELRCDPISGHTALYWYRQSLGQGPEFLIYFQGTGAADDSGLPNDRFFAVRPEGSVSTLKIQRTERGDSAVYLCASSTGLGSGANVLTFGAGSRLTVL.

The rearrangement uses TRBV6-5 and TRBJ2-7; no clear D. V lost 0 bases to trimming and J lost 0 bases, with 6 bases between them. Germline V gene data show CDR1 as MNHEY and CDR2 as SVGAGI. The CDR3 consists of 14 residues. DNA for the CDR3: TGTGCCAGCAGTTACTCGAGAGTCTCCTACGAGCAGTACTTC. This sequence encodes CASSYSRVSYEQYF.

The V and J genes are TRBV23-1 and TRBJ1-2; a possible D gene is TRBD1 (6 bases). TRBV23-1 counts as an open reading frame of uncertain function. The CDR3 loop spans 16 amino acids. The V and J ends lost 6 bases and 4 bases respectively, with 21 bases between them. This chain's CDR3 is CASSRGGRPSFYGYTF. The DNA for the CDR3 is TGCGCCAGCAGCAGGGGCGGCCGACCATCCTTCTATGGCTACACCTTC.

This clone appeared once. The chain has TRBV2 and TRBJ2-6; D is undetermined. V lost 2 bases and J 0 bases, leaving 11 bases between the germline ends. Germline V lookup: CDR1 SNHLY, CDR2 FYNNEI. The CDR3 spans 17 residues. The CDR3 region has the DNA TGTGCCAGCAGTGAACTTAGGCAGACCTCTGGGGCCAACGTCCTGACTTTC. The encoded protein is CASSELRQTSGANVLTF. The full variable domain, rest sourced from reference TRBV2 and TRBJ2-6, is EPEVTQTPSHQVTQMGQEVILRCVPISNHLYFYWYRQILGQKVEFLVSFYNNEISEKSEIFDDQFSVERPDGSNFTLKIRSTKLEDSAMYFCASSELRQTSGANVLTFGAGSRLTVL.

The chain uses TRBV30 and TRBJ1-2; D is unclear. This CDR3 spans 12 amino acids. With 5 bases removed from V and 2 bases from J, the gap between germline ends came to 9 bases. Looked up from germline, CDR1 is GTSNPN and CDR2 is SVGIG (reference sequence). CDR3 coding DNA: TGTGCCTGGGAGGGTTTAAACTATGGCTACACCTTC. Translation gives CAWEGLNYGYTF.

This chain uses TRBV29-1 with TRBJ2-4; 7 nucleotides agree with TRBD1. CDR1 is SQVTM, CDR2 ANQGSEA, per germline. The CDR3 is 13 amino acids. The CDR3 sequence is CSALGQAKNIQYF. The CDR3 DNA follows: TGCAGTGCTCTGGGACAGGCCAAAAACATTCAGTACTTC.

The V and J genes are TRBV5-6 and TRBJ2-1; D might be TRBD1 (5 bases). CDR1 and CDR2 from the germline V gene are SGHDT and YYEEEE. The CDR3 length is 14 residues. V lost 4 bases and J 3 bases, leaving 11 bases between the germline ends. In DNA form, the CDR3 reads TGTGCCAGCAGCCCCAGGGTCATCTACAATGAGCAGTTCTTC. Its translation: CASSPRVIYNEQFF.

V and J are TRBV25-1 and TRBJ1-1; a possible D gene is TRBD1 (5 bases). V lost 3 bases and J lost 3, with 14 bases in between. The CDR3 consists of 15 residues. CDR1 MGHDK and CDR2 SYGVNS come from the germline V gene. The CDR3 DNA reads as TGTGCCAGCAGTGACCCGGCAGGGACGGACACTGAAGCTTTCTTT. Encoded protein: CASSDPAGTDTEAFF. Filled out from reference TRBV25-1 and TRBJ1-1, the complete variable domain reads EADIYQTPRYLVIGTGKKITLECSQTMGHDKMYWYQQDPGMELHLIHYSYGVNSTEKGDLSSESTVSRIRTEHFPLTLESARPSHTSQYLCASSDPAGTDTEAFFGQGTRLTVV.

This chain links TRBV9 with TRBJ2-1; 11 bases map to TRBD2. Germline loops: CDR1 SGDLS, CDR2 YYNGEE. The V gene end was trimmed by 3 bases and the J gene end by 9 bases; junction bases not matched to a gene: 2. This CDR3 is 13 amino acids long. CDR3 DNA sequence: TGTGCCAGCAGCGGAGGGACTAGCGGTGAGCAGTTCTTC. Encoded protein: CASSGGTSGEQFF.

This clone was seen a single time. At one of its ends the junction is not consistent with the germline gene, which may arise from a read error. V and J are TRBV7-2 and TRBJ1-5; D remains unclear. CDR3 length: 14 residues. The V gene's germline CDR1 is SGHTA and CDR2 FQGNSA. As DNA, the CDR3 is TGTGCCAGCAGCTTATTTTCTGGGCCTCAGGCCCAGCATTTT. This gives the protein CASSLFSGPQAQHF.

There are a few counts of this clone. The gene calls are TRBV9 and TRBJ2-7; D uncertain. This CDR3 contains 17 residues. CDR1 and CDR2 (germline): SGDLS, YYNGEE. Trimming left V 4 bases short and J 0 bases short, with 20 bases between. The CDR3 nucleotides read TGTGCCAGCAGCCAAACCCCGGATGTCCGGAGCTCCTACGAGCAGTACTTC. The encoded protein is CASSQTPDVRSSYEQYF.

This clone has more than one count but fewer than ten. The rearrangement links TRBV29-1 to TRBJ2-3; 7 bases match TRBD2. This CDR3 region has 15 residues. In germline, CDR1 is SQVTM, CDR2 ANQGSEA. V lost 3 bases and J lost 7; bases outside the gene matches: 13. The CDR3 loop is CSVDPSGAIIYTQYF. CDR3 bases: TGCAGCGTTGATCCGAGCGGGGCGATCATTTATACGCAGTATTTT.

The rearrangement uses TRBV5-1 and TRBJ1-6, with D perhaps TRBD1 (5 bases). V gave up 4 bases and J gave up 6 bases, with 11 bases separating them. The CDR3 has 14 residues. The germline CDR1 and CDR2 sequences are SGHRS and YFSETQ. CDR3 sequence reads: CASSPPGPNSPLHF. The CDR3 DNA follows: TGCGCCAGCAGCCCACCGGGACCTAATTCACCCCTCCACTTT. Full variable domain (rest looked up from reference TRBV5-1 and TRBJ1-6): KAGVTQTPRYLIKTRGQQVTLSCSPISGHRSVSWYQQTPGQGLQFLFEYFSETQRNKGNFPGRFSGRQFSNSRSEMNVSTLELGDSALYLCASSPPGPNSPLHFGNGTRLTVT.

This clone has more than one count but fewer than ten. The CDR3 protein is CASSLEVSTPQHF. CDR3 DNA: TGTGCCAGCAGCTTGGAAGTGAGTACGCCCCAGCATTTT. The V gene is TRBV7-2, the J gene TRBJ1-5; D not certain. The germline gives CDR1 SGHTA, CDR2 FQGNSA. Trimming took 3 bases from V and 9 from J, leaving 12 bases between them. The CDR3 is made up of 13 amino acids. Complete variable domain (other parts from reference TRBV7-2 and TRBJ1-5): GAGVSQSPSNKVTEKGKDVELRCDPISGHTALYWYRQSLGQGLEFLIYFQGNSAPDKSGLPSDRFSAERTGGSVSTLTIQRTQQEDSAVYLCASSLEVSTPQHFGDGTRLSIL.

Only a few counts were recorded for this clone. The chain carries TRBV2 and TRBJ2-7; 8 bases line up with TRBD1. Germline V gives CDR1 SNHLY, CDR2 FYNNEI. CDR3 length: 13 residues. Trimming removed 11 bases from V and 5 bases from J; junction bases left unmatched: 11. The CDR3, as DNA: TGTGCCGGCCAGACAGGGGAAGTACACGAGCAGTACTTC. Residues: CAGQTGEVHEQYF.

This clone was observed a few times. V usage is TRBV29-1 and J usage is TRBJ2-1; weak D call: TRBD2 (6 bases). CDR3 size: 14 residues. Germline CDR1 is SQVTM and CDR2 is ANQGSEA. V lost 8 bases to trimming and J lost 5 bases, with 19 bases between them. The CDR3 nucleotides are TGCAGCTCCCAACTAGGAGGGAGAAACAATGAGCAGTTCTTC. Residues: CSSQLGGRNNEQFF.